This T cell receptor beta chain stems from a study of T cells after yellow fever vaccination. This clonotype has more than one count but fewer than ten. Each CDR3 protein gets one entry after TCRdb re-called the 5' RACE reads with MiXCR. The data hold 400,000 to 450,000 distinct CDR3 sequences, with 15% to 20% observed a single time. From germline, CDR1 is SGHAT and CDR2 FQNNGV. This CDR3 contains 15 residues. Trimming stripped 5 bases from V and 4 bases from J, with 15 bases between. The chain carries TRBV11-2 and TRBJ2-1; perhaps TRBD1 as D (6 bases). The specimen was PBMCs, collected before the yellow fever booster vaccination. The receptor was derived from a man aged 18 to 35 who received the YFV17D yellow fever vaccine. CDR3 protein: CASSPRTDLYNEQFF. The CDR3 DNA reads TGTGCCAGCAGCCCCAGGACAGATCTTTACAATGAGCAGTTCTTC. Combining the CDR3 with reference TRBV11-2 and TRBJ2-1 gives the whole variable domain EAGVAQSPRYKIIEKRQSVAFWCNPISGHATLYWYQQILGQGPKLLIQFQNNGVVDDSQLPKDRFSAERLKGVDSTLKIQPAKLEDSAVYLCASSPRTDLYNEQFFGPGTRLTVL.